This entry concerns a single T cell receptor beta chain. A library of TCRbeta sequences, prepared with unique molecular identifiers, was generated. MiXCR, run by TCRdb on the PCR reads, gives a single entry per CDR3 protein. This sample has around 530,000 distinct CDR3 sequences, with 32% found just once. V lost 1 base to trimming and J lost 5 bases; unmatched junction nucleotides: 15. CDR1 and CDR2 from the germline V gene are SQVTM and ANQGSEA. There are 20 residues in the CDR3. The data stem from a study of T-cell reconstitution after alpha-beta-depleted transplantation in children. The specimen was PBMCs from the stem cell graft donor, collected from the stem cell graft. This receptor was identified in a human donor who donated a stem cell graft to a child with aplastic anemia. The chain has TRBV29-1 and TRBJ2-2; 14 bases are a match to TRBD2. CDR3 amino acids: CSVEVSDRGGLAGVTGELFF. CDR3 nucleotides: TGCAGCGTTGAAGTTTCAGACAGGGGGGGACTAGCGGGAGTTACCGGGGAGCTGTTTTTT.